This T cell receptor (beta chain) emerged from a study of blood T cell repertoires in COVID-19. Overall study: The United States, Italy and Spain supplied acute and convalescent COVID-19 samples. T cells, B-cell-depleted T cells, or PBMCs supplied cDNA or gDNA.

Per germline, CDR1 LNHDA and CDR2 SQIVND (reference sequence). Trimming took 0 bases from V and 6 from J, leaving 12 bases between them. This CDR3 has 15 residues. In the original analysis: Estimation of nucleated cell counts was performed using reference gene primer amplification. Measured with immunoSEQ multiplex PCR; TCRdb has only the in-frame clones, and not every one. D and trimming come from the DNA, and the V and J calls and clone size come from that table. The sample holds some 260,000 clones, over 65% seen once. This clone was picked up many times. The origin of this receptor is an elderly woman with acute or convalescent COVID-19. The V gene is TRBV19, the J gene TRBJ1-5; D is undetermined. The sequenced sample consisted of peripheral blood. CDR3 nucleotides: TGTGCCAGTAGTATAGATCAGCCCGGGAGTCAGCCCCAGCATTTT. It encodes CASSIDQPGSQPQHF.